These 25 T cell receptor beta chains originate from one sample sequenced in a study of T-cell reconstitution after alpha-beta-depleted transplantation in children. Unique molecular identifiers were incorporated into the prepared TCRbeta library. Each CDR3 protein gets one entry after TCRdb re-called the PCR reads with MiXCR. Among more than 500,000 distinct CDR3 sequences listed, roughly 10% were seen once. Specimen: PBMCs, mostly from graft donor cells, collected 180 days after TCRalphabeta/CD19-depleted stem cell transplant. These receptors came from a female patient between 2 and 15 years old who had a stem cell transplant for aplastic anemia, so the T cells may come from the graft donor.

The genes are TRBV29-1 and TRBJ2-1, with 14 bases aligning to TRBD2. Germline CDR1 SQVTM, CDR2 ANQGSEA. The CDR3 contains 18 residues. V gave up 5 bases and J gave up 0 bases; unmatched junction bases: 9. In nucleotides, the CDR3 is TGCAGCGTTAGAAGACTAGCGGGAGGGCCTAGCTCCTACAATGAGCAGTTCTTC. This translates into CSVRRLAGGPSSYNEQFF.

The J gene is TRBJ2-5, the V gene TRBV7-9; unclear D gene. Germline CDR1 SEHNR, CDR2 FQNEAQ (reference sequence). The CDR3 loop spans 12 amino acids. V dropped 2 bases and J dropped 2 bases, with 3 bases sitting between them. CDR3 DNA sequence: TGTGCCAGCAGCTTAATACAAGAGACCCAGTACTTC. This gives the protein CASSLIQETQYF.

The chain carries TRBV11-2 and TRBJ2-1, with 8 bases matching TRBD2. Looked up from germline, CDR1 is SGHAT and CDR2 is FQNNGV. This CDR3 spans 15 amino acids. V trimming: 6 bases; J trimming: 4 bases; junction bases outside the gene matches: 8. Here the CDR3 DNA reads TGTGCCAGCAGACCGCCAATAGCGGGATACAATGAGCAGTTCTTC. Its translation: CASRPPIAGYNEQFF.

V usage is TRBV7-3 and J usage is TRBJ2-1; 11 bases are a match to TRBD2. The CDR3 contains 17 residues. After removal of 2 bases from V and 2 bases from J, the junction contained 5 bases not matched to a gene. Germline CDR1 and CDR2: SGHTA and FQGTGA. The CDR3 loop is CASSLGNSGRAYNEQFF. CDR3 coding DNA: TGTGCCAGCAGCTTAGGAAATAGCGGGAGGGCCTACAATGAGCAGTTCTTC.

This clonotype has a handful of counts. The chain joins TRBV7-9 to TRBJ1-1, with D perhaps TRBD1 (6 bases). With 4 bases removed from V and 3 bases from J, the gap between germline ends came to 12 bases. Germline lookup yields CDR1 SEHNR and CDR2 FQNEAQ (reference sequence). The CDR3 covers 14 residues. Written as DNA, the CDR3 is TGTGCCAGCAGCTCCTACAGGGATCACACTGAAGCTTTCTTT. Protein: CASSSYRDHTEAFF.

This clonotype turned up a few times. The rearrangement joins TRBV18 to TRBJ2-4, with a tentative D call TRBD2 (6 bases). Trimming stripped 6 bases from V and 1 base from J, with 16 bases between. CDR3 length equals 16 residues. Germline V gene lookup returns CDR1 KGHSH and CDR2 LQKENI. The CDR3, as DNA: TGTGCCAGCTCTTCCTACGGGGGATCGGCCAAAAACATTCAGTACTTC. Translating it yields CASSSYGGSAKNIQYF.

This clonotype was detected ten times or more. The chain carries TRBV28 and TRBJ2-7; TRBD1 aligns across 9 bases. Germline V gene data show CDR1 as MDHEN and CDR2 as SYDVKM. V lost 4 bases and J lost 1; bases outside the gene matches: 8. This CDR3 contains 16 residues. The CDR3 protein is CASSSTGGDKSYEQYV. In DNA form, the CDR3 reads TGTGCCAGCAGTTCGACAGGGGGGGACAAGTCCTACGAGCAGTACGTC.

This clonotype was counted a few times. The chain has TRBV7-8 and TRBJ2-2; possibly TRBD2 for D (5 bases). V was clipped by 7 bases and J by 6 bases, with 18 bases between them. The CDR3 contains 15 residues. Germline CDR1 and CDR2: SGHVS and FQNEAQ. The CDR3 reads CASKLAEVRSGELFF. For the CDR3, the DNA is TGTGCCAGCAAGCTAGCCGAAGTTCGATCCGGGGAGCTGTTTTTT.

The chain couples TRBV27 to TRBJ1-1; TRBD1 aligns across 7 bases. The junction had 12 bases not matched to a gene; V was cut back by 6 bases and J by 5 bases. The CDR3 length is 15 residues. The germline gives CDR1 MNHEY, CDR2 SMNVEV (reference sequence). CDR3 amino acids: CASSSWDRPTTEAFF. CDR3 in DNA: TGTGCCAGCAGCTCCTGGGACAGACCCACAACTGAAGCTTTCTTT.

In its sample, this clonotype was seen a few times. DNA for the CDR3: TGTGCCAGCAGCTCCCGGCCCTGGGGGACTGAAGCTTTCTTT. It specifies CASSSRPWGTEAFF. The V call is TRBV7-8, the J call TRBJ1-1; TRBD1 might be the D (5 bases). From germline, CDR1 is SGHVS and CDR2 FQNEAQ. The CDR3 is 14 amino acids. Deletions cut 4 bases from V and 5 bases from J, with 14 bases between.

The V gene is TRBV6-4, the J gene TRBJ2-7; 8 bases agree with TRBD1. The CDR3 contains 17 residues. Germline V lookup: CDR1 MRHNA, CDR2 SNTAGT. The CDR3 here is CTFSPQGRTGRSYEQYF. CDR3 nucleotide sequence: TGTACCTTCAGTCCCCAGGGTCGGACAGGGAGATCCTACGAGCAGTACTTC.

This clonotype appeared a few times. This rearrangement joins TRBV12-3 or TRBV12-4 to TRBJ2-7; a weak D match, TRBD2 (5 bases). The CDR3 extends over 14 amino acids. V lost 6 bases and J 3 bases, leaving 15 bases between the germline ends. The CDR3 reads CASSQSGRGYEQYF. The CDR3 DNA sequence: TGTGCCAGCAGCCAGAGCGGACGGGGCTACGAGCAGTACTTC.

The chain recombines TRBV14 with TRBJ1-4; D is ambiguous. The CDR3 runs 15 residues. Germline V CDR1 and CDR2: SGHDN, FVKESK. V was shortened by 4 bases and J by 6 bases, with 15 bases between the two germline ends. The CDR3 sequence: CASSPYVLGDEKLFF. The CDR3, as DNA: TGTGCCAGCAGCCCATACGTACTAGGCGATGAAAAACTGTTTTTT.

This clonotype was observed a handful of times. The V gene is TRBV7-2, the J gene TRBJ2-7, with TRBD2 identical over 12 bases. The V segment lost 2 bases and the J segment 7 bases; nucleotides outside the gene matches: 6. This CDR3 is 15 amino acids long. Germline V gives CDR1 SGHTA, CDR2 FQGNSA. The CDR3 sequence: CASSLLAGGPWEQYF. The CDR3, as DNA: TGTGCCAGCAGCTTACTAGCGGGAGGGCCCTGGGAGCAGTACTTC. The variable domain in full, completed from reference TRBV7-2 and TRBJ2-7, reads GAGVSQSPSNKVTEKGKDVELRCDPISGHTALYWYRQSLGQGLEFLIYFQGNSAPDKSGLPSDRFSAERTGGSVSTLTIQRTQQEDSAVYLCASSLLAGGPWEQYFGPGTRLTVT.

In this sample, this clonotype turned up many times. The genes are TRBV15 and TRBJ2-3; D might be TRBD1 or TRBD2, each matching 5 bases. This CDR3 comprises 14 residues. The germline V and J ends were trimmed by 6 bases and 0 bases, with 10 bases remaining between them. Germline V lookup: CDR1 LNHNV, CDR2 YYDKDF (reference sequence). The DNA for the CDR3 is TGTGCCACCAGAGACTGGGACAGCACAGATACGCAGTATTTT. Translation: CATRDWDSTDTQYF.

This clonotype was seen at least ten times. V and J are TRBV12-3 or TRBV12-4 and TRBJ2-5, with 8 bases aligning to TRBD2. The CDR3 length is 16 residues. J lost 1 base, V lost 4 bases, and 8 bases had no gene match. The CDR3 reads CASSSLLGRGQETQYF. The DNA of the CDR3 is TGTGCCAGCAGTTCTCTACTCGGGAGGGGCCAAGAGACCCAGTACTTC.

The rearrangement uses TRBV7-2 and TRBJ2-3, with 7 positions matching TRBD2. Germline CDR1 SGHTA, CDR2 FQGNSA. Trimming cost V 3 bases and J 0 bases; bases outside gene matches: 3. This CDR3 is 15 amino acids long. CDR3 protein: CASSFSGYSTDTQYF. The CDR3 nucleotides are TGTGCCAGCAGCTTTAGCGGGTATAGCACAGATACGCAGTATTTT.

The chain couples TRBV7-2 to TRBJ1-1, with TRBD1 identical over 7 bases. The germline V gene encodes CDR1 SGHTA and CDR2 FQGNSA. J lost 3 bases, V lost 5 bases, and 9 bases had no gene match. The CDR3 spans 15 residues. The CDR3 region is CASSARQGPHTEAFF. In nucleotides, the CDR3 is TGTGCCAGCAGCGCGAGACAGGGTCCCCACACTGAAGCTTTCTTT.

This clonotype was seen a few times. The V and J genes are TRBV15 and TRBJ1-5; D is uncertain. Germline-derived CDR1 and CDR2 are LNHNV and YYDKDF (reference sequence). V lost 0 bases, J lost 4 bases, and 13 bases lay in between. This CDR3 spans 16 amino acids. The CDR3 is CATSREKGSANQPQHF. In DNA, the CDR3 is TGTGCCACCAGCAGAGAAAAGGGATCGGCGAATCAGCCCCAGCATTTT.

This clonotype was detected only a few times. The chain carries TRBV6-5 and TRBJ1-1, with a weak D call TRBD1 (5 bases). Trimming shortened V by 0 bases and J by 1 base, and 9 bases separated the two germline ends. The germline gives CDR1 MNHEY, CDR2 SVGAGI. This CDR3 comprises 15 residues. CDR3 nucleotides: TGTGCCAGCAGTTACTCGACGAGGGGGAACACTGAAGCTTTCTTT. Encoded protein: CASSYSTRGNTEAFF.

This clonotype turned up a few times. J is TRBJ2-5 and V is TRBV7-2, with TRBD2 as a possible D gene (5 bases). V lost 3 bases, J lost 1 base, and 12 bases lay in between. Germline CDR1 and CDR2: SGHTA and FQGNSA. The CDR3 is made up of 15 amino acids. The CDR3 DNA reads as TGTGCCAGCAGCTTTTTTAACGGGATCCAAGAGACCCAGTACTTC. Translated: CASSFFNGIQETQYF.

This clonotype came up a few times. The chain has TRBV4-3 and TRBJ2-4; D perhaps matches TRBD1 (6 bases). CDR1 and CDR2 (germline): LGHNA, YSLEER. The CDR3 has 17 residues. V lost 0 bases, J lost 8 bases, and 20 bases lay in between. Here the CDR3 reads CASSQEWGRIVGDIQYF. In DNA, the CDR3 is TGCGCCAGCAGCCAAGAGTGGGGGCGCATAGTCGGGGACATTCAGTACTTC.

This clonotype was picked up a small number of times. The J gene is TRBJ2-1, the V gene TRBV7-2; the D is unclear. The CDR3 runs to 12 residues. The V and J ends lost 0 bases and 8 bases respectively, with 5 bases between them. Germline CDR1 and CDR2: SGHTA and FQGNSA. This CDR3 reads CASSLATYEQFF. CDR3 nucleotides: TGTGCCAGCAGCTTAGCCACCTATGAGCAGTTCTTC.

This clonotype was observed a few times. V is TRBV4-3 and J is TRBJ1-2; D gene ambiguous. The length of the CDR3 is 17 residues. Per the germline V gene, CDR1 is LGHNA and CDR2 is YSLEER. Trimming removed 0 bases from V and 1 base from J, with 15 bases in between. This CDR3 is CASSQDEEQNVNYGYTF. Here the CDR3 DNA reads TGCGCCAGCAGCCAAGACGAGGAACAGAACGTTAACTATGGCTACACCTTC.

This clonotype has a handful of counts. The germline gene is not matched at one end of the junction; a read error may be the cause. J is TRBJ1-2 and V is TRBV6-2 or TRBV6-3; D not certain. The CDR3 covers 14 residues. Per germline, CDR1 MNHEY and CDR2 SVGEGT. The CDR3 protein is CASSHSGSGWNYTF. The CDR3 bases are TGTGCCAGCAGTCACTCCGGGTCCGGCTGGAACTACACCTTC.